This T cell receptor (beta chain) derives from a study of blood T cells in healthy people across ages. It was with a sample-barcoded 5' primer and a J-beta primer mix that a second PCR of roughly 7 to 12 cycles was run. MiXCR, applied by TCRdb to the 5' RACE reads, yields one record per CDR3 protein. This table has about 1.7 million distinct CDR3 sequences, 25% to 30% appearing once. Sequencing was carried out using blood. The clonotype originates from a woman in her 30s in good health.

The CDR3 region has the DNA TGCAGTGCTAGAGATCCCACCTACAATGAGCAGTACTTC. Its protein product is CSARDPTYNEQYF. The J gene is TRBJ2-1, the V gene TRBV20-1; D not resolved. The assigned J gene may be wrong: the sequence end matches TRBJ2-7 better. Germline V gene lookup returns CDR1 DFQATT and CDR2 SNEGSKA (reference sequence). This CDR3 comprises 13 residues.